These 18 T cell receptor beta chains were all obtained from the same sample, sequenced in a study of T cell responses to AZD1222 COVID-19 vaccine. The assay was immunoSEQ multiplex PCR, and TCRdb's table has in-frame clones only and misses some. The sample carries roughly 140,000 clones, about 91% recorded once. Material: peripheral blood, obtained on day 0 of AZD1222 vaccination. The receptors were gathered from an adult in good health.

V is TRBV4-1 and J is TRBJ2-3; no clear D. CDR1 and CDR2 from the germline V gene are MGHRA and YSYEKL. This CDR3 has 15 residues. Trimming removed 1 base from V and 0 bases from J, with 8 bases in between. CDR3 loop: CASSQGAFSTDTQYF. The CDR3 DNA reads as TGCGCCAGCAGCCAAGGAGCGTTCAGCACAGATACGCAGTATTTT.

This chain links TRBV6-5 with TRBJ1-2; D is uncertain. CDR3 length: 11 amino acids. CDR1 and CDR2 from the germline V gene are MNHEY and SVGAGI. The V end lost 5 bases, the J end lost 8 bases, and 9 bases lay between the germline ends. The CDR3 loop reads CASSRFEGYTF. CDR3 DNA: TGTGCCAGCAGTCGGTTTGAGGGCTACACCTTC.

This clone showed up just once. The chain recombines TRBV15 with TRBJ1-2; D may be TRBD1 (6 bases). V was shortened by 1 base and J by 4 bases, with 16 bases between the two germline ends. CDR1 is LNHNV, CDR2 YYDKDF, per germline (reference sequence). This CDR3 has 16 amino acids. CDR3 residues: CATSRGAGESLYGYTF. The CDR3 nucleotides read TGTGCCACCAGCAGAGGGGCAGGGGAGTCCCTCTATGGCTACACCTTC.

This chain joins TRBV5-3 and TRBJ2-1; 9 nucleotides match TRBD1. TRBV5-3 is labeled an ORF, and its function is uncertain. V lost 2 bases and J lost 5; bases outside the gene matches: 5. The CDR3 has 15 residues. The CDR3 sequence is CARSFYRGLDNEQFF. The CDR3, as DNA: TGTGCCAGAAGCTTTTACAGGGGGCTGGACAATGAGCAGTTCTTC.

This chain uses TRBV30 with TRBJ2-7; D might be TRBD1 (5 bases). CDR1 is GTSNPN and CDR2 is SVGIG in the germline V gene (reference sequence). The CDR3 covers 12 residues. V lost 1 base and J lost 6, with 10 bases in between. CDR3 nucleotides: TGTGCCTGGAGTGAGCAGGGATCCGAGCAGTACTTC. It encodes CAWSEQGSEQYF.

The CDR3 nucleotides are TGCGCCAGCAGATTTGGGCGTGGGACTAGTCAAAATGAGCAGTTCTTC. Amino acids: CASRFGRGTSQNEQFF. V is TRBV5-1 and J is TRBJ2-1; 8 bases agree with TRBD2. V shed 5 bases and J 7 bases; nucleotides not matched to a gene: 14. Germline V gives CDR1 SGHRS, CDR2 YFSETQ. The CDR3 spans 16 residues.

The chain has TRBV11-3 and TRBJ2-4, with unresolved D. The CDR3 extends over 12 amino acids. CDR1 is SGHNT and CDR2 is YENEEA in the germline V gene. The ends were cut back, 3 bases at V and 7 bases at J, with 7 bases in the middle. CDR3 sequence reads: CASSLGRNIQYF. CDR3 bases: TGTGCCAGCAGCTTGGGCAGGAACATTCAGTACTTC.

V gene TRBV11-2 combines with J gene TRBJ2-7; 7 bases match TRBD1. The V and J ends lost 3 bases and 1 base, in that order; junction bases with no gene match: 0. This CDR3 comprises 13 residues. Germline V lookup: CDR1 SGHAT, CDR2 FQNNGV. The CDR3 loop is CASSLGQSYEQYF. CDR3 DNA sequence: TGTGCCAGCAGCTTGGGACAGTCCTACGAGCAGTACTTC.

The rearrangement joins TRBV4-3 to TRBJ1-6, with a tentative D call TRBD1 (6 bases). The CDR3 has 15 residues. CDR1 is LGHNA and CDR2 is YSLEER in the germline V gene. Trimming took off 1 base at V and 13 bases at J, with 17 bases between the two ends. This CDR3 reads CASSQGPGAPRPLHF. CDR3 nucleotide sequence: TGCGCCAGCAGCCAAGGGCCGGGGGCCCCAAGGCCCCTCCACTTT.

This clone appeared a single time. The CDR3 DNA reads as TGCAGTGCTGGTGGGGGCCTCGAAGCTTTCTTT. Protein: CSAGGGLEAFF. This chain joins TRBV20-1 and TRBJ1-1, with D possibly being TRBD1 (6 bases). Germline lookup yields CDR1 DFQATT and CDR2 SNEGSKA (reference sequence). This CDR3 spans 11 amino acids. V gave up 5 bases and J gave up 8 bases, with 12 bases separating them.

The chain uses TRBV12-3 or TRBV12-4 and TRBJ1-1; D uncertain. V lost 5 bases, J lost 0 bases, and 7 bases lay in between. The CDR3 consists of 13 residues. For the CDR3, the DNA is TGTGCCAGCAGTCGGACGGTGAACACTGAAGCTTTCTTT. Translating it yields CASSRTVNTEAFF.

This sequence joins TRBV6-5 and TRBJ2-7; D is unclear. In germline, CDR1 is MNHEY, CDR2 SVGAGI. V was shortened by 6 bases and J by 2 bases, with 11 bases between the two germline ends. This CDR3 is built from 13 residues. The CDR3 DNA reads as TGTGCCAGCAGCAGCCTAAAAACCTACGAGCAGTACTTC. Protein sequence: CASSSLKTYEQYF.

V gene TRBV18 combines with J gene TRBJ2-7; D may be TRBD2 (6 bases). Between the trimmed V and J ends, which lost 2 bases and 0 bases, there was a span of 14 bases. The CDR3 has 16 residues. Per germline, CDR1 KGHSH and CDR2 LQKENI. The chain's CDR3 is CASSPGEATGSYEQYF. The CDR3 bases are TGTGCCAGCTCACCAGGGGAGGCAACGGGCTCCTACGAGCAGTACTTC.

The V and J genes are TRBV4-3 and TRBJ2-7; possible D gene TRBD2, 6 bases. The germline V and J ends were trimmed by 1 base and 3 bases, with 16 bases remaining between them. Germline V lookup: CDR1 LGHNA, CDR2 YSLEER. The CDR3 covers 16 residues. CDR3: CASSQALLARHYEQYF. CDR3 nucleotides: TGCGCCAGCAGCCAAGCACTCCTAGCGCGCCACTACGAGCAGTACTTC.

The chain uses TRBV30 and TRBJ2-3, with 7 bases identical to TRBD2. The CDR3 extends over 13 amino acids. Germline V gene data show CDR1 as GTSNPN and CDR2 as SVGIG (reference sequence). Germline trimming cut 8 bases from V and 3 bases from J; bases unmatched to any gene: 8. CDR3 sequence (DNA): TGTGCCCGGGGAGGGAAAGGGACAGATACGCAGTATTTT. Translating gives CARGGKGTDTQYF.

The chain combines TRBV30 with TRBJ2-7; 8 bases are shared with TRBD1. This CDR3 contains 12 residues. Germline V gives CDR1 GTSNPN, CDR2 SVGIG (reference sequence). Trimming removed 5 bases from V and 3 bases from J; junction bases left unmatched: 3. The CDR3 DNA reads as TGTGCCTGGTCAGGGGGCCTCTACGAGCAGTACTTC. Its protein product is CAWSGGLYEQYF.

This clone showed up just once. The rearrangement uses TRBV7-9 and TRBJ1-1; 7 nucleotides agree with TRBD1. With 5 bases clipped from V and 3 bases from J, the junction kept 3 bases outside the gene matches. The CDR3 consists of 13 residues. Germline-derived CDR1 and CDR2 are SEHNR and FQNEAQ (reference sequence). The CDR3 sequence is CASSIDRDTEAFF. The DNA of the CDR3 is TGTGCCAGCAGCATTGACAGGGACACTGAAGCTTTCTTT.

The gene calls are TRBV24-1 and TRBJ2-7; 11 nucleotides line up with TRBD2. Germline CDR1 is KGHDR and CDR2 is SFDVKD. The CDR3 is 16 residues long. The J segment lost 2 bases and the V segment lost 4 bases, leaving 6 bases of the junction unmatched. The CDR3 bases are TGTGCCACCAGTGACCCCGGGACTAGCGGCCCCTACGAGCAGTACTTC. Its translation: CATSDPGTSGPYEQYF.